This T cell receptor (beta chain) is from a study of blood T cell repertoires in COVID-19. The ends were cut back, 4 bases at V and 10 bases at J, with 17 bases in the middle. Germline V CDR1 and CDR2: SGHRS, YFSETQ. The CDR3 has 13 amino acids. The repertoire was sequenced with immunoSEQ multiplex PCR; TCRdb's copy has only in-frame clones and lacks some. The sample lists roughly 240,000 clones, 86% seen once, with approximately 6% in the top ten. The TCR was taken from a woman older than 75 with COVID-19, enrolled during active disease. This rearrangement joins TRBV5-1 to TRBJ1-2; D is unclear. Sequencing used peripheral blood. In DNA, the CDR3 is TGCGCCAGCAGCAGCACGTCTGACACCCCCTACACCTTC. This codes for CASSSTSDTPYTF.